The clone carrying this T cell receptor (beta chain) was detected only a few times. The antigen remains unidentified. MiXCR, run by TCRdb on the reads, gives a single entry per CDR3 protein. This sample has 300,000 to 400,000 distinct CDR3 sequences; roughly 25% occur once, and the top ten carry about an eighth. Trimming removed 5 bases at V and 3 bases at J, with 7 bases between. The CDR3 extends over 12 amino acids. Looked up from germline, CDR1 is SGHVS and CDR2 is FNYEAQ. The data originate from a study of T cell repertoires in cytomegalovirus infection. Study-wide background: The authors used CMV epitopes that were HLA-C-restricted (recently identified) and HLA-B-restricted (well studied). In public TCR beta signatures, there were indications of both CMV infection and matching HLA type.

Notes on the study in general: Predominance within the ex vivo response was attributable to HLA-C-restricted CMV-specific TCR beta clonotypes. Summed frequency of shared TCR beta families picked out CMV carriers who also had the relevant HLA.

The source of this sequence is a human donor in good health (CMV status not recorded). Some clones in this sample may be carry-over from other donors' samples. The sample was cultured PBMCs, taken from culture after CMV antigen stimulation. V usage is TRBV7-6 and J usage is TRBJ1-2; unclear D gene. CDR3 nucleotides: TGTGCCAGCAGCAAGGAGGACTATGGCTACACCTTC. Amino acid sequence: CASSKEDYGYTF.